One sample yielded the 5 T cell receptor beta chains listed below, sequenced in a study of synovial regulatory T cells in juvenile arthritis. Study-level findings and limits: TCR diversity was lower in inflammation-associated blood Treg cells than in other blood Treg cells.

Assay: immunoSEQ multiplex PCR; the TCRdb copy retains only in-frame clones and omits some. This listing includes roughly 9,600 clones. Which antigens these TCRs recognize remains unknown. The sample comprised Treg cells from blood. Stated subset: HLA-DR+ inflammation-associated blood Treg cells. The receptors come from a donor aged 2-35 years with juvenile idiopathic arthritis.

The V gene is TRBV30, the J gene TRBJ1-1. Germline V gene lookup returns CDR1 GTSNPN and CDR2 SVGIG (reference sequence). The CDR3 is made up of 10 amino acids. The record lacks a DNA sequence. The CDR3: CALGNTEAFF.

This chain connects TRBV6-1 to TRBJ1-5. In germline, CDR1 is MNHNS, CDR2 SASEGT. The CDR3 is 16 amino acids. No nucleotide data were recorded. This CDR3 is CASSERPGYSNQPQHF.

V and J are TRBV29-1 and TRBJ2-7; the TCRdb D gene call, TRBD1, has no DNA to confirm it. The CDR3 length is 12 residues. DNA was not recorded. Germline assignment: CDR1 SQVTM and CDR2 ANQGSEA. CDR3: CSVLTGTYEQYV.

CDR3 amino acids: CSVGTGGVDEQYF. The chain carries TRBV29-1 and TRBJ2-7; the D call from TCRdb, TRBD1, cannot be confirmed without DNA. The CDR3 spans 13 residues. DNA for this receptor is not on file. Germline assignment: CDR1 SQVTM and CDR2 ANQGSEA.

V and J are TRBV25-1 and TRBJ1-3; with no DNA, the TCRdb D assignment of TRBD1 cannot be verified. The CDR3 runs 12 residues. Nucleotide data are not available. CDR1 MGHDK and CDR2 SYGVNS come from the germline V gene. This CDR3 reads CASTGTGNTIYF.